This T cell receptor (beta chain) stems from a study of T cell responses to AZD1222 COVID-19 vaccine. Some clones are missing from TCRdb's copy, which holds only in-frame ones; the method was immunoSEQ multiplex PCR. The sample shows 95,000 to 110,000 clones, about 90% of them seen only once. Second doses at about 4 or about 12 weeks were pooled. The source of this sequence is an adult who received the AZD1222 COVID-19 vaccine. Sequencing used peripheral blood, obtained 28 days after the second AZD1222 dose.

CDR3 protein: CAWSVNGWGGELFF. The CDR3 DNA reads as TGTGCCTGGAGTGTGAACGGGTGGGGCGGGGAGCTGTTTTTT. V usage is TRBV30 and J usage is TRBJ2-2, with D unresolved. V lost 0 bases to trimming and J lost 7 bases, with 12 bases between them. The CDR3 consists of 14 residues. Germline lookup yields CDR1 GTSNPN and CDR2 SVGIG (reference sequence).